This TCR beta chain was recovered during a study of shared clonotypes between healthy human individuals. Whole-study context: The study used three CD4 naive, three CD4 memory, two CD8 naive and one CD8 memory plate per donor. The study, taken as a whole, reports: Clonotypes that were shared across a few donors made up around 5.5% of naive CD4 clonotypes. All-four-donor shared clonotypes had higher generation probabilities than non-shared clonotypes did.

Assay used: immunoSEQ multiplex PCR; TCRdb lists only in-frame clones, some missing. The repertoire has about 1.5 million clones, under 99% of them found once; the top ten carry roughly 0.45%. Worth noting for this clone: The antigen is undetermined.

V lost 1 base and J lost 9, with 14 bases in between. CDR1 SGDLS and CDR2 YYNGEE come from the germline V gene. This CDR3 region has 14 residues. This TCR derives from a man younger than 45 in good health. The J gene is TRBJ2-1, the V gene TRBV9; D not resolved. The specimen was naive CD4+ T cells sorted from blood. Described subset: CD45RA+ positively selected. The CDR3 sequence is CASSVRYAGSEQFF. In DNA form, the CDR3 reads TGTGCCAGCAGCGTAAGGTATGCAGGCAGTGAGCAGTTCTTC.